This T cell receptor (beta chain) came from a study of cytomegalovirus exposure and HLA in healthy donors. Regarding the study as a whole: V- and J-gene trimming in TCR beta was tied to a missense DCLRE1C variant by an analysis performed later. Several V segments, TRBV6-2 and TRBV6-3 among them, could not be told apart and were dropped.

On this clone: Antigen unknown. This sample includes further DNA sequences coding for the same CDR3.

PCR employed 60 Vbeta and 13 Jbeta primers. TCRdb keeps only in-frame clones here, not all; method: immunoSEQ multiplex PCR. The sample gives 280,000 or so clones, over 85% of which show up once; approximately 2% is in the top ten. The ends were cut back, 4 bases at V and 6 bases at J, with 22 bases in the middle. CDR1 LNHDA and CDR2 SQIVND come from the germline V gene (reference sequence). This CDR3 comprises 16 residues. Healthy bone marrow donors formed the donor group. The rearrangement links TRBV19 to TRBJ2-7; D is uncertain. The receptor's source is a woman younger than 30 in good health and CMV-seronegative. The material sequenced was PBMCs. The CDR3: CASSTFPRGSISEQYF. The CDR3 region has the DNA TGTGCCAGTAGTACCTTTCCCCGCGGTTCCATATCCGAGCAGTACTTC.